This T cell receptor beta chain came from a study of cytomegalovirus exposure and HLA in healthy donors. Unrecorded immune exposures were likely, despite nominal health at sampling. In the PCR, 60 Vbeta and 13 Jbeta primers were used. The assay was immunoSEQ multiplex PCR, and TCRdb's table has in-frame clones only and misses some. The sample holds approximately 100,000 clones, around 85% seen once. The CDR3 runs to 15 residues. Germline-derived CDR1 and CDR2 are LNHDA and SQIVND (reference sequence). After removal of 7 bases from V and 8 bases from J, the junction contained 14 bases not matched to a gene.

The sequenced sample consisted of PBMCs. This sequence joins TRBV19 and TRBJ1-2, with 9 bases that match TRBD1. The origin of this receptor is a man between 35 and 55 years old in good health and CMV-seropositive. The CDR3 is CASIVGQGLGVGYTF. For the CDR3, the DNA is TGTGCCAGTATCGTGGGACAGGGACTGGGCGTCGGCTACACCTTC.